This entry concerns a single T cell receptor (beta chain). Its cognate antigen is unknown. Quantitative molecular-barcoded 5'-RACE generated the TCR beta libraries. From the 5' RACE reads, TCRdb called clonotypes with MiXCR, one entry per CDR3 protein. This sample yields around 540,000 distinct CDR3 sequences, of which about 13% are seen a single time; 6.8% belongs to the top ten. The CDR3 spans 13 residues. V was trimmed by 6 bases and J by 7 bases, leaving 15 bases between them. Per germline, CDR1 SNHLY and CDR2 FYNNEI. This record belongs to a study of CD8 T cells in ankylosing spondylitis. General study findings and limits: CD8+ cells made up the disease-linked clones, which were relatively rare in peripheral blood. Matched synovial fluid from ankylosing spondylitis patients was reported to be enriched for disease-linked clones. Some of these motif variants have turned up before, in reports on reactive arthritis synovial fluid and blood. Within ankylosing spondylitis blood, a TCR beta motif made up of fewer than ten highly homologous variants appeared to be characteristic.

The V gene is TRBV2, the J gene TRBJ1-2, with D perhaps TRBD1 (5 bases). The material sequenced was blood, either unsorted or a sorted T cell fraction (not recorded which). The origin of this receptor is a male donor with ankylosing spondylitis. The CDR3 spells CASRDDSNGGYTF. In DNA, the CDR3 is TGTGCCAGCAGAGATGACAGTAATGGTGGCTACACCTTC. Based on the CDR3 plus reference TRBV2 and TRBJ1-2, the full variable domain is EPEVTQTPSHQVTQMGQEVILRCVPISNHLYFYWYRQILGQKVEFLVSFYNNEISEKSEIFDDQFSVERPDGSNFTLKIRSTKLEDSAMYFCASRDDSNGGYTFGSGTRLTVV.